Below, 25 T cell receptor beta chains from the same sample are listed, as sequenced in a study of identical twins. TCRdb itself ran the 5' RACE reads through MiXCR, one entry per CDR3 protein. The sample yields 1.5 million to 2 million distinct CDR3 sequences, roughly a third seen once. The sample comprised cord blood. These receptor sequences come from a newborn girl in good health.

This clonotype was seen more than once but under ten times. The junction departs from the called germline gene at one end, perhaps through a read error. The chain employs TRBV5-1 and TRBJ2-1; the match to TRBD2 covers 7 bases. CDR1 SGHRS and CDR2 YFSETQ come from the germline V gene. There are 18 residues in the CDR3. CDR3 amino acids: CANSLATGGGSSYNEQFF. The CDR3, as DNA: TGCGCCAACAGCTTGGCAACTGGGGGGGGAAGCTCCTACAATGAGCAGTTCTTC.

This chain links TRBV27 with TRBJ2-7; the D gene is possibly TRBD1 (6 bases). V was cut by 4 bases and J by 5 bases, with 9 bases left in between. Germline lookup yields CDR1 MNHEY and CDR2 SMNVEV (reference sequence). The CDR3 consists of 12 residues. The CDR3 loop is CASSSGTNEQYF. The CDR3 DNA reads TGTGCCAGCAGTTCAGGGACAAACGAGCAGTACTTC.

This chain connects TRBV29-1 to TRBJ2-4, with TRBD2 as a possible D gene (6 bases). The CDR3 has 10 residues. Trimming removed 5 bases from V and 13 bases from J, with 12 bases in between. CDR1 SQVTM and CDR2 ANQGSEA come from the germline V gene. CDR3 in amino acids: CSVWGREQYF. As DNA, the CDR3 is TGCAGCGTTTGGGGCCGGGAGCAGTACTTC.

This clonotype was observed a handful of times. The chain couples TRBV7-6 to TRBJ2-1; D is undetermined. The CDR3 consists of 13 residues. The V and J ends lost 4 bases and 4 bases respectively, with 8 bases between them. In germline, CDR1 is SGHVS, CDR2 FNYEAQ. The CDR3: CASSSDPYNEQFF. The CDR3 nucleotides are TGTGCCAGCAGCTCCGACCCGTACAATGAGCAGTTCTTC.

The chain recombines TRBV7-9 with TRBJ2-1; a possible D gene is TRBD1 (6 bases). Trimming shortened V by 1 base and J by 6 bases, and 22 bases separated the two germline ends. Germline values: CDR1 SEHNR, CDR2 FQNEAQ (reference sequence). The CDR3 runs to 18 residues. In DNA form, the CDR3 reads TGTGCCAGCAGCTTAGTAATCGTACGGGACAAAGTCGGCAATGAGCAGTTCTTC. Translated: CASSLVIVRDKVGNEQFF.

This chain connects TRBV6-2 or TRBV6-3 to TRBJ1-2; possibly TRBD1 for D (5 bases). The V end lost 6 bases, the J end lost 4 bases, and 12 bases lay between the germline ends. CDR1 is MNHEY, CDR2 SVGEGT, per germline. The CDR3 runs 13 residues. In nucleotides, the CDR3 is TGTGCCAGCAGACCTGACAGCTTCTATGGCTACACCTTC. This codes for CASRPDSFYGYTF.

This clonotype occurred a few times. The genes are TRBV28 and TRBJ2-7; 9 nucleotides line up with TRBD1. The germline gives CDR1 MDHEN, CDR2 SYDVKM. V trimming: 3 bases; J trimming: 3 bases; junction bases outside the gene matches: 3. The CDR3 loop spans 14 amino acids. The CDR3 DNA follows: TGTGCCAGCAGTTTTCAGGACAGGGGCTACGAGCAGTACTTC. This gives the protein CASSFQDRGYEQYF.

This clonotype was seen a single time. The junction departs from germline at one end; a sequencing error may be responsible. The chain combines TRBV20-1 with TRBJ1-2; 8 positions match TRBD1. The CDR3 has 14 residues. The germline CDR1 and CDR2 sequences are DFQATT and SNEGSKA (reference sequence). In DNA form, the CDR3 reads TGCAGTGCTAGAGCCACTCAGGGGGCGCATGGCTGCACCTTC. As protein: CSARATQGAHGCTF.

This clonotype was seen at least ten times. The CDR3 loop is CAISDNNQPQHF. The CDR3 region has the DNA TGTGCCATCAGTGACAACAATCAGCCCCAGCATTTT. The chain combines TRBV10-3 with TRBJ1-5; D unresolved. The V and J ends lost 3 bases and 3 bases respectively, with 3 bases between them. CDR3 length equals 12 residues. Germline V gives CDR1 ENHRY, CDR2 SYGVKD.

The chain joins TRBV27 to TRBJ2-1; a weak D match, TRBD2 (5 bases). Between the trimmed V and J ends, which lost 6 bases and 10 bases, there was a span of 19 bases. The CDR3 loop spans 14 amino acids. Germline V gene sequence: CDR1 MNHEY, CDR2 SMNVEV (reference sequence). The CDR3 region has the DNA TGTGCCAGCAGCCCAGACCGGACTGGCGGGGAGCAGTTCTTC. Its protein product is CASSPDRTGGEQFF.

This clonotype has just a few counts. The chain combines TRBV25-1 with TRBJ1-5; TRBD1 matches at 7 bases. The CDR3 covers 13 residues. Germline assignment: CDR1 MGHDK and CDR2 SYGVNS. V lost 3 bases, J lost 7 bases, and 3 bases stayed unmatched. CDR3 DNA sequence: TGTGCCAGCAGTGAGACAGGGAGGCAGCCCCAGCATTTT. Protein sequence: CASSETGRQPQHF.

The chain uses TRBV4-1 and TRBJ1-2, with 8 bases fitting TRBD1. Germline loops: CDR1 MGHRA, CDR2 YSYEKL. There are 15 residues in the CDR3. Germline trimming cut 0 bases from V and 4 bases from J; bases unmatched to any gene: 4. DNA for the CDR3: TGCGCCAGCAGCCAAGAGGGACAGGTATCCTATGGCTACACCTTC. Protein: CASSQEGQVSYGYTF.

The J gene is TRBJ2-2, the V gene TRBV28; no clear D. The germline gives CDR1 MDHEN, CDR2 SYDVKM. The CDR3 runs to 14 residues. V lost 3 bases, J lost 6 bases, and 11 bases lay in between. The CDR3: CASSFLVVSGELFF. CDR3 DNA sequence: TGTGCCAGCAGTTTTTTGGTGGTGTCCGGGGAGCTGTTTTTT.

This sequence joins TRBV5-1 and TRBJ2-1; D unclear. CDR1 and CDR2 (germline): SGHRS, YFSETQ. The CDR3 sequence is 12 residues long. Trimming left V 2 bases short and J 5 bases short, with 5 bases between. CDR3 DNA sequence: TGCGCCAGCAGCTTAGTAAACAATGAGCAGTTCTTC. Its translation is CASSLVNNEQFF.

This clonotype was counted a few times. The rearrangement joins TRBV20-1 to TRBJ1-4; D remains ambiguous. In germline, CDR1 is DFQATT, CDR2 SNEGSKA (reference sequence). This CDR3 spans 11 amino acids. V lost 2 bases and J 6 bases, leaving 4 bases between the germline ends. The CDR3 is CSARQYEKLFF. CDR3 nucleotide sequence: TGCAGTGCTAGACAGTATGAAAAACTGTTTTTT.

This clonotype has ten or more counts. CDR3 region: CASSLTGEVNNEQFF. CDR3 DNA: TGCGCCAGCAGCTTGACAGGGGAAGTCAACAATGAGCAGTTCTTC. This chain connects TRBV5-1 to TRBJ2-1; TRBD1 agrees at 7 bases. Germline V lookup: CDR1 SGHRS, CDR2 YFSETQ. The CDR3 is 15 residues long. V shed 1 base, J shed 5 bases, and the junction held 6 bases outside the gene matches. The variable domain in full, with the rest retrieved from reference TRBV5-1 and TRBJ2-1, is KAGVTQTPRYLIKTRGQQVTLSCSPISGHRSVSWYQQTPGQGLQFLFEYFSETQRNKGNFPGRFSGRQFSNSRSEMNVSTLELGDSALYLCASSLTGEVNNEQFFGPGTRLTVL.

The chain has TRBV6-4 and TRBJ1-5; a weak D match, TRBD1 (5 bases). CDR1 is MRHNA, CDR2 SNTAGT, per germline. This CDR3 contains 16 residues. V lost 5 bases, J lost 4 bases, and 18 bases lay in between. CDR3 coding DNA: TGTGCCAGCAGTATTCGATGGCAGGGAGGAAATCAGCCCCAGCATTTT. Translation: CASSIRWQGGNQPQHF.

The chain is built from TRBV2 and TRBJ2-7; D is unclear. With the DNA end fitting TRBJ2-5 better, the J assignment may be wrong. CDR1 is SNHLY and CDR2 is FYNNEI in the germline V gene. The CDR3 loop spans 12 amino acids. CDR3 nucleotide sequence: TGTGCCAGCAGTGAAGGGGTCGCGACCCAGTACTTC. Its translation is CASSEGVATQYF.

This clonotype was observed once. The junction does not match germline at one end; this may be a read error. The J gene is TRBJ1-2, the V gene TRBV11-2; unclear D gene. The germline gives CDR1 SGHAT, CDR2 FQNNGV. There are 13 residues in the CDR3. CDR3 loop: CACRPAGSYGYTF. CDR3 nucleotides: TGTGCCTGCAGACCGGCGGGGTCTTATGGCTACACCTTC. The entire variable domain, with the rest obtained from reference TRBV11-2 and TRBJ1-2, is as follows: EAGVAQSPRYKIIEKRQSVAFWCNPISGHATLYWYQQILGQGPKLLIQFQNNGVVDDSQLPKDRFSAERLKGVDSTLKIQPAKLEDSAVYLCACRPAGSYGYTFGSGTRLTVV.

This clonotype was recorded a few times. The J gene is TRBJ1-1, the V gene TRBV5-1; 8 nucleotides agree with TRBD1. In germline, CDR1 is SGHRS, CDR2 YFSETQ. The CDR3 totals 13 residues. V lost 0 bases, J lost 7 bases, and 2 bases stayed unmatched. The CDR3 region has the DNA TGCGCCAGCAGCTTGGCGGGACAGGATGAAGCTTTCTTT. Amino acids: CASSLAGQDEAFF.

This clonotype was found a few times. The chain couples TRBV5-1 to TRBJ2-3; no clear D gene. V lost 0 bases and J lost 0, with 8 bases in between. CDR3 length equals 15 residues. Germline loops: CDR1 SGHRS, CDR2 YFSETQ. The CDR3 region is CASSLVIPSTDTQYF. CDR3 coding DNA: TGCGCCAGCAGCTTGGTTATACCTAGCACAGATACGCAGTATTTT.

The V call is TRBV29-1, the J call TRBJ1-5; 7 nucleotides line up with TRBD1. The J segment lost 3 bases and the V segment lost 5 bases, leaving 4 bases of the junction unmatched. This CDR3 has 13 residues. Germline loops: CDR1 SQVTM, CDR2 ANQGSEA. The CDR3 is CSVRDSPNQPQHF. DNA for the CDR3: TGCAGCGTTCGGGACAGTCCCAATCAGCCCCAGCATTTT.

This clonotype was seen ten or more times. One junction end disagrees with the germline gene, perhaps due to a read error. The chain combines TRBV5-1 with TRBJ2-3; D perhaps matches TRBD1 (6 bases). CDR3 length: 15 amino acids. Germline values: CDR1 SGHRS, CDR2 YFSETQ. The CDR3 protein is CASSLAPGGTDTQYF. DNA of the CDR3: TGTGCCAGCAGCTTGGCCCCAGGGGGCACAGATACGCAGTATTTT.

This rearrangement joins TRBV3-1 to TRBJ2-5, with D unclear. Matching the DNA end better, TRBJ2-7 makes the J call doubtful. This CDR3 is built from 13 residues. Looked up from germline, CDR1 is LGHDT and CDR2 is YNNKEL (reference sequence). The CDR3: CASSRALSDEQYF. Here the CDR3 DNA reads TGTGCCAGCAGCCGCGCATTAAGCGACGAGCAGTACTTC.

The V gene is TRBV6-1, the J gene TRBJ2-2; maybe TRBD2 (6 bases). The V end was cut by 2 bases, the J end by 7 bases, with 11 bases between. Germline V CDR1 and CDR2: MNHNS, SASEGT. The CDR3 contains 14 residues. The CDR3 is CASSEWPGGGELFF. The CDR3 DNA sequence: TGTGCCAGCAGTGAATGGCCCGGGGGCGGGGAGCTGTTTTTT.